The clone carrying this TCR beta chain was seen just once. Its antigen is currently unknown. This specimen belongs to a study of Ad26.COV2.S vaccination and SARS-CoV-2 variants. Whole-study findings and limits: Reported post-vaccination CD8+ and CD4+ T cell responses to spike showed substantial breadth. Participants given vaccine showed non-spike TCR breadth similar to that of placebo recipients. Among vaccine recipients, spike-specific TCR breadth exceeded that of placebo recipients.

The treatment: about 20 received Ad26.COV2.S at low or high dose, single or two shots; about 5 received placebo; per-sample allocation not given. Sampling occurred on day 63 after the first vaccine or placebo injection. This adult donor, from Boston, was 18-55 years old. Germline V lookup: CDR1 GTSNPN, CDR2 SVGIG (reference sequence). The CDR3 extends over 17 amino acids. J lost 4 bases, V lost 0 bases, and 13 bases had no gene match. Data came from immunoSEQ multiplex PCR; TCRdb stores just in-frame clones and leaves some out. The sample has roughly 700,000 clones, 89% seen once. The chain carries TRBV30 and TRBJ2-7; 9 bases fit TRBD1. This TCR was recovered from a person aged 18-65 years who received the Ad26.COV2.S COVID-19 vaccine or a placebo. The specimen was peripheral blood, collected in a trial of Ad26.COV2.S vaccine versus placebo. The CDR3 protein is CAWSVHPPGTGYYEQYF. The DNA of the CDR3 is TGTGCCTGGAGTGTACACCCCCCCGGGACAGGGTATTACGAGCAGTACTTC.